This T cell receptor (beta chain) was recorded in a study of T and B cells in COVID-19 patients. Study background: The recovered patients had mostly mild to moderate COVID-19 with outpatient management. Nine tenths of the roughly 20 active-infection patients had comorbidities associated with unfavorable COVID-19 outcome. Overall study findings and caveats: Patients with COVID-19 reportedly showed strongly skewed T cell receptor beta variable and joining gene usage. Highly clonal in active COVID-19, TRB repertoires exceeded healthy-donor diversity and richness at recovery.

The CDR3 length is 12 residues. V was clipped by 4 bases and J by 5 bases, with 11 bases between them. Germline CDR1 SQVTM, CDR2 ANQGSEA. By sample share, this clonotype is medium-sized. Its antigen is not identified. TRB rearrangements were amplified by multiplex PCR with BIOMED2 TRB-A/B primers. Each CDR3 protein gets one entry after TCRdb re-called the multiplex PCR reads with MiXCR. Of about 15,000 distinct CDR3 sequences listed, less than 30% are singletons. Blood genomic DNA input for TRB amplification was roughly 220-500 ng. The sequencing input was blood. The source is a human donor who had recovered from COVID-19. The rearrangement links TRBV29-1 to TRBJ1-1; D remains ambiguous. DNA of the CDR3: TGCAGCGTTGTCAGTTCGGGTACTGAAGCTTTCTTT. Translated, it gives CSVVSSGTEAFF.